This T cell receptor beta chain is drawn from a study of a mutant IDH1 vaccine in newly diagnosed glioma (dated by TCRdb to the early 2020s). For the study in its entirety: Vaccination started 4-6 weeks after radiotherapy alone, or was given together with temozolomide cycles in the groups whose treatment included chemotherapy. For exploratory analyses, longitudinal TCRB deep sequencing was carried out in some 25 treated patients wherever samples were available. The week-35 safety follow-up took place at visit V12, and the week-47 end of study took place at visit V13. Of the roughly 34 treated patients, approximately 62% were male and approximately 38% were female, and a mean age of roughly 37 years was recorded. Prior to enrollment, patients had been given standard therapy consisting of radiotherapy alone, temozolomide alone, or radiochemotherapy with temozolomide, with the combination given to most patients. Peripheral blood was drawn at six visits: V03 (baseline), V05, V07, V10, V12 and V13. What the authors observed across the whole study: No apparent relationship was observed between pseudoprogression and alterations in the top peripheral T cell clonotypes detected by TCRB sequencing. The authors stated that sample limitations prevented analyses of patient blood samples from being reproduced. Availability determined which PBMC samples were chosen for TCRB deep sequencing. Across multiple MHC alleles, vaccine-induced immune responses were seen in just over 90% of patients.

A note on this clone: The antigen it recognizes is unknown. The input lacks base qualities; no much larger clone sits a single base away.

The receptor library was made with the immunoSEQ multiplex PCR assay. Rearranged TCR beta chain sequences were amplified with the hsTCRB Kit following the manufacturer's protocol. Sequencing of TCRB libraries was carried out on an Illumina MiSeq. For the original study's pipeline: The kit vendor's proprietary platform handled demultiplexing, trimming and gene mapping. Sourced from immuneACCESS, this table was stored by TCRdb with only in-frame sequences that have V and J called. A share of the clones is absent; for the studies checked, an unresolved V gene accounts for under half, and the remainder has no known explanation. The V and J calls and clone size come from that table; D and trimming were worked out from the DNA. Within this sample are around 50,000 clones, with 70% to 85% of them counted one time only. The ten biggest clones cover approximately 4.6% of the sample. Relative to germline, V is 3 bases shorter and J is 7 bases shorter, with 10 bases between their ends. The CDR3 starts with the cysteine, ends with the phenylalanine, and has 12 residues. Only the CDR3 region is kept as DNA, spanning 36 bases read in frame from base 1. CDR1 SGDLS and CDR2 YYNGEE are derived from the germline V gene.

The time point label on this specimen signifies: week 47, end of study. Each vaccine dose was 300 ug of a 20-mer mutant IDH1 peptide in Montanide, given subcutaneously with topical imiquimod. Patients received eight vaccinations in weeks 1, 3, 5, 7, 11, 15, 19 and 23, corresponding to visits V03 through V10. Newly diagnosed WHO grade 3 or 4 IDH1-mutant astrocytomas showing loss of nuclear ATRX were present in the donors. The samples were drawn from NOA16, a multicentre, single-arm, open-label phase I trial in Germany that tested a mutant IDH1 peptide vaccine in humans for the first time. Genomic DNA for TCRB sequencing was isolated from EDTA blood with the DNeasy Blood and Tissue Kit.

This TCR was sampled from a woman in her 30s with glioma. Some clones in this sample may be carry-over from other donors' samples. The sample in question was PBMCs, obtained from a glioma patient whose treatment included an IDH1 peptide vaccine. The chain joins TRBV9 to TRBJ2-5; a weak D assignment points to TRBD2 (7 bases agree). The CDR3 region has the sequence CASSGGGGTQYF. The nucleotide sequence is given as TGTGCCAGCAGCGGAGGGGGGGGGACCCAGTACTTC.